This T cell receptor (beta chain) was retrieved from a study of blood T cell repertoires in COVID-19. Background on the study: The cDNA or gDNA used as material had been derived from T cells, B-cell-depleted T cells, or PBMCs.

TCRdb keeps only in-frame clones here, not all; method: immunoSEQ multiplex PCR. The sample holds hundreds of thousands of clones; roughly nine tenths are singletons and the top ten take around 2.5%. The germline gives CDR1 SGHNT, CDR2 YYREEE (reference sequence). Trimming pared 0 bases from V and 5 bases from J, leaving 16 bases between. The CDR3 totals 16 residues. J is TRBJ2-3 and V is TRBV5-4; maybe TRBD2 (6 bases). Input material: PBMCs or T cells enriched from blood (not recorded which). This sequence originates from a man between 60 and 75 years old who had recovered from COVID-19. The CDR3 DNA sequence: TGTGCCAGCAGCTTGGTTGCGGGAAATACCCAAGATACGCAGTATTTT. It specifies CASSLVAGNTQDTQYF.